This T cell receptor (beta chain) was found in a study of beta chain features in type 1 diabetes (dated by TCRdb to the late 2010s). With regard to the full study: Mean age, gender distribution, total cell number and subset yield were not different between patients and healthy donors. A total of approximately 100,000,000 sorted cells were examined across all samples, and the number of cells per subset was strongly correlated with RNA yield. The study compared the TCRB repertoires of sorted circulating CD4+ T cell subsets in recently diagnosed type 1 diabetes patients with those in matched healthy donors. Naive and central memory subsets were obtained from all 28 donors, but regulatory and stem cell-like memory subsets were isolated from only 8 patients and roughly eight healthy donors. The paper as a whole reports these results and caveats: Naive, central memory and regulatory TCRB repertoires appeared to be more alike among patients than among healthy donors. Because cDNA was sequenced instead of genomic DNA, activated cells with high expression could be over-represented, although the groups did not differ in activation or CD3 levels. HLA sub-analyses involved small numbers of individuals, so any influence of HLA type on TCRB rearrangement remained unresolved. PCR might favor shorter templates, but patient and control samples were amplified and corrected together, so any skew would affect both groups equally. Type 1 diabetes patients showed a moderate but significant shortening of TCRB CDR3 length in all four CD4+ subsets. Patients with type 1 diabetes made fewer insertions and deleted more nucleotides at VDJ recombination sites, implying thymic rearrangement abnormalities.

The CDR3 runs 12 residues from the cysteine to the phenylalanine. This entry keeps only the CDR3 DNA: 36 bases, framed from base 1. V lost 5 bases and J lost 0 bases; the stretch between them is 5 bases long. The germline V gene supplies CDR1 SGHTA and CDR2 FQGNSA. The High Capacity cDNA Reverse Transcription Kit was used to reverse transcribe all of the isolated RNA, meaning that expressed TCRB transcripts were what got sequenced. Deep immunoSEQ sequencing was applied to naive, central memory and regulatory T cell samples, giving an average of roughly 3.5 million total reads per sample. After sorted cells were lysed in RLT buffer, RNA was extracted with DNase-treated RNeasy Micro or Mini kits, with the choice depending on cell number. To prevent cross-contamination, each cell subset was processed individually, whereas patient and healthy donor samples were processed jointly. The immunoSEQ multiplex PCR was used to amplify TCRB sequences from cDNA, yielding 87-bp fragments that span the CDR3 region. The amplicons were sequenced using the Illumina HiSeq platform. In the original analysis: Synthetic template baselines were used to correct PCR bias computationally, reads within Hamming distance 2 were collapsed, and singletons that could not be merged were discarded. Reads were aligned against IMGT to assign V, D and J genes, CDR3 length and insertions or deletions at six rearrangement sites. Clonotype counts were normalized to sorted cell number within each subset before computing true diversity and Gini coefficients with the tcR R package. Repertoire sharing was quantified using the overlap coefficient calculated on TCRB nucleotide sequences. Out-of-frame TCRB sequences from naive cells were analyzed to stand in for the pre-selection repertoire. Entries here come from immuneACCESS through TCRdb and include only in-frame sequences with V and J called. Some clones fail to appear in such tables; in the studies checked, an unresolved V gene covers under half of the shortfall, and the cause of the remainder is unknown. That table furnishes V, J and clone size, whereas the DNA furnished D and trimming. This sample comprises over 500,000 clones, around 15% of them detected only once. The top ten constitute under 0.095% of the sample.

Each donor gave one peripheral blood draw, approximately 110 mL on average, collected into heparinised tubes. A BD FACSAria II was used to sort naive, central memory, regulatory and stem cell-like memory CD4+ T cells with a panel that included CD45RO, CCR7, CD25, CD127, CD95 and CD27. A purity above 95% was achieved for all sorted populations. PBMCs were isolated right away by Lymphoprep density gradient centrifugation and were stained directly, without culture. So that batch effects would be minimized, each experiment stained and sorted samples in pairs, pairing one healthy donor with one patient. A remark on this clone: Its antigen has not been determined. Base qualities are not at hand, and no much larger clone is one base apart. This sample also contains other DNA sequences that code for the same CDR3.

This clonotype was obtained from a man between 18 and 29 years old in good health. The chain is encoded by TRBV7-2 joined to TRBJ2-7; the D gene identity is not certain. The sequencing input was naive CD4+ T cells from blood. In light of the paper, this sample's cell subset or site label describes: true naive CD4+ T cells. The CDR3 reads CASSPTSYEQYF. At the DNA level, the sequence is TGTGCCAGCAGCCCGACCTCCTACGAGCAGTACTTC.